This T cell receptor (beta chain) is from a study of identical twins. Comments on this clonotype: As yet, its antigen is unknown.

Healthy Caucasian individuals made up all the donors. The CDR3 extends over 16 amino acids. Trimming cost V 0 bases and J 2 bases, with 14 bases left between them. CDR1 is MNHEY, CDR2 SMNVEV, per germline (reference sequence). Study conclusions and caveats: Out-of-frame beta chain sequences displayed weaker excess sharing between twins. Out-of-frame alpha sequences shared by twins were enriched for low generation probability.

With template switching, a universal primer site was added, and the cDNA carried unique molecular identifiers. From the 5' RACE reads, TCRdb called clonotypes with MiXCR, one entry per CDR3 protein. Altogether 1.5 million to 2 million distinct CDR3 sequences are present, less than 40% being singletons, with the ten largest covering about 0.3%. This chain links TRBV27 with TRBJ2-7; D is unresolved. This sequence was found in a newborn girl in good health. The source material was cord blood. The CDR3 region is CASSLSSRLRTYEQYF. CDR3 nucleotide sequence: TGTGCCAGCAGTTTATCGAGCAGGTTAAGGACCTACGAGCAGTACTTC.